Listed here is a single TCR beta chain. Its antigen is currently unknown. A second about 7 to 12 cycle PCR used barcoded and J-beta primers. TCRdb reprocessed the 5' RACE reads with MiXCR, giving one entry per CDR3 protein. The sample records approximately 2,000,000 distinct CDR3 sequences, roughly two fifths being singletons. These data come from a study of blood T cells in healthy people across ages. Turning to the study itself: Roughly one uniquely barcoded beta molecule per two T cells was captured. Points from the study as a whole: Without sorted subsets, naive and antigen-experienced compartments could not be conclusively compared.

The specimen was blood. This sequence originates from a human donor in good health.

CDR3 nucleotides: TGTGCCATCAGTGAGTCGGAGGAGGCCTATGGCTACACCTTC. Protein product: CAISESEEAYGYTF. The V call is TRBV10-3, the J call TRBJ1-2; D remains ambiguous. The CDR3 length is 14 residues. Germline V gene sequence: CDR1 ENHRY, CDR2 SYGVKD. V gave up 0 bases and J gave up 4 bases, with 9 bases separating them.